The source of this T cell receptor beta chain is a study of cytomegalovirus exposure and HLA in healthy donors. 60 Vbeta and 13 Jbeta primers were used in PCR. Profiled with immunoSEQ multiplex PCR; TCRdb holds only in-frame clones, not every one. The table lists fewer than 250,000 clones, roughly 80% of them singletons. Whole-study results and caveats: A few chains tied to CMV proved CMV antigen-specific in vitro. Reportedly, a later analysis found an Asian-associated ancestry cluster had fewer N-insertions than the approximately 700-donor mean.

With respect to this clone: The target antigen is unknown.

Sample: PBMCs. This clonotype originated in a male donor in good health and CMV-seronegative.

CDR3 sequence reads: CSVESGDSFYGYTF. CDR3 DNA sequence: TGCAGCGTTGAATCGGGGGACAGCTTCTATGGCTACACCTTC. This chain joins TRBV29-1 and TRBJ1-2; TRBD1 aligns across 7 bases. This CDR3 has 14 amino acids. The germline V gene has CDR1 SQVTM and CDR2 ANQGSEA. V lost 2 bases to trimming and J lost 4 bases; unmatched junction nucleotides: 7.